This TCR beta chain emerged from a study of technical replicates of blood from a handful of donors (dated by TCRdb to the late 2010s). Trimming takes 3 bases off V and 8 bases off J; junction bases not matched to a gene: 9. The CDR1 and CDR2 encoded by the germline V gene are KGHSH and LQKENI. The CDR3 sequence holds 14 residues, the cysteine and phenylalanine included. Solely the CDR3 DNA is kept, with 42 bases framed from the first base. Turning to this clone: Its target antigen remains unknown. No much larger clone is present one base from it, and per-base qualities are unavailable.

Libraries were made using the immunoSEQ multiplex PCR assay. This immuneACCESS table, as held by TCRdb, lists in-frame sequences with V and J called but not all clones. Of the missing ones, under half trace to an unresolved V gene in checked studies; the others have no known cause. The sample includes about 81,000 clones, with under 95% observed a single time. The ten largest clones take up approximately 0.3% of the sample. This TCR was sampled from a human donor in good health. Sample: T cells isolated from PBMCs. The chain links TRBV18 with TRBJ1-2, with 7 junctional bases fitting TRBD1. The nucleotide sequence is given as TGTGCCAGCTCACCTTTGGACAGGACGGGAGGCTACACCTTC. Its coded protein is CASSPLDRTGGYTF.